The 27 T cell receptor beta chains listed next were all sequenced from one sample in a study of siplizumab effects on memory and regulatory T cells. The protocol was immunoSEQ multiplex PCR, while the TCRdb copy is restricted to in-frame clones and leaves out a portion. The sample has more than 60,000 clones; just over 95% are singletons. The specimen was naive CD8+ T cells sorted from blood. These receptors were obtained from a human donor in good health.

The chain combines TRBV5-4 with TRBJ2-3, with 11 nucleotides matching TRBD2. Per the germline V gene, CDR1 is SGHNT and CDR2 is YYREEE (reference sequence). CDR3 length: 15 amino acids. The junction had 4 bases not matched to a gene; V was cut back by 2 bases and J by 5 bases. The CDR3 nucleotides are TGTGCCAGCAGCTTTAGCGGGGGGGCGTTAGATACGCAGTATTTT. This encodes CASSFSGGALDTQYF.

The J gene is TRBJ2-3, the V gene TRBV9; maybe TRBD2 (6 bases). V dropped 1 base and J dropped 5 bases, with 17 bases sitting between them. There are 16 residues in the CDR3. Per the germline V gene, CDR1 is SGDLS and CDR2 is YYNGEE. CDR3 residues: CASSVPNSGERDTQYF. For the CDR3, the DNA is TGTGCCAGCAGCGTACCTAACTCGGGGGAGAGAGATACGCAGTATTTT.

DNA of the CDR3: TGTGCCAGCAGCGGAACCGGGACAGGGGAGGTGGAGCTGTTTTTT. Amino acids: CASSGTGTGEVELFF. The genes are TRBV9 and TRBJ2-2, with TRBD1 identical over 10 bases. The CDR3 sequence is 15 residues long. The ends lost 3 bases at V and 10 bases at J; junction bases unmatched: 9. Germline loops: CDR1 SGDLS, CDR2 YYNGEE.

V and J are TRBV10-3 and TRBJ1-1; a possible D gene is TRBD1 (6 bases). V lost 5 bases and J 2 bases, leaving 15 bases between the germline ends. CDR1 ENHRY and CDR2 SYGVKD come from the germline V gene. The CDR3 runs 15 residues. This CDR3 is CAISQQGGVNTEAFF. CDR3 DNA: TGTGCCATCAGTCAACAAGGGGGGGTAAACACTGAAGCTTTCTTT.

The table lists this clone with a count of one. The genes are TRBV10-2 and TRBJ1-2; D possibly corresponds to TRBD1 (5 bases). Germline CDR1 and CDR2: WSHSY and SAAADI. V was trimmed by 0 bases and J by 2 bases, leaving 7 bases between them. CDR3 length equals 14 residues. The DNA of the CDR3 is TGCGCCAGCAGTGAGTCCCGGGGGAACTATGGCTACACCTTC. It yields the protein CASSESRGNYGYTF.

The gene calls are TRBV19 and TRBJ2-7; 7 bases line up with TRBD2. CDR1 is LNHDA, CDR2 SQIVND, per germline (reference sequence). This CDR3 contains 14 residues. With 3 bases clipped from V and 3 bases from J, the junction kept 5 bases outside the gene matches. CDR3 residues: CASSISTGGYEQYF. DNA of the CDR3: TGTGCCAGTAGTATCAGCACGGGGGGCTACGAGCAGTACTTC.

The rearrangement joins TRBV1 to TRBJ2-2; TRBD1 is the table's D call, not checked against the DNA. TRBV1 is assigned pseudogene status. The length of the CDR3 is 13 residues. The CDR3: CTSSRPGKGELFF. In DNA, the CDR3 is TGCACCAGCAGCCGACCAGGGAAAGGGGAGCTGTTTTTT.

V is TRBV6-6 and J is TRBJ1-1, with D perhaps matching TRBD1 (6 bases). In germline, CDR1 is MNHNY, CDR2 SVGAGI (reference sequence). V shed 7 bases and J shed 0 bases, with 15 bases lying between them. The CDR3 length is 15 residues. The CDR3 DNA is TGTGCCAGCACAGCGGGACAAAATATGAACACTGAAGCTTTCTTT. It translates to CASTAGQNMNTEAFF.

The CDR3 is CASSLGPGGELFF. The CDR3 coding sequence is TGTGCCAGCAGCTTAGGCCCGGGGGGGGAGCTGTTTTTT. The rearrangement links TRBV7-6 to TRBJ2-2; the D gene is possibly TRBD2 (5 bases). Germline loops: CDR1 SGHVS, CDR2 FNYEAQ. V lost 1 base, J lost 8 bases, and 8 bases lay in between. CDR3 length: 13 residues.

The V gene is TRBV9, the J gene TRBJ1-6; D ambiguous. Germline assignment: CDR1 SGDLS and CDR2 YYNGEE. The CDR3 runs to 15 residues. V shed 3 bases and J shed 6 bases, with 13 bases lying between them. The CDR3 nucleotides read TGTGCCAGCAGCGCCCCGGTCGGAAGTAATTCACCCCTCCACTTT. Its protein product is CASSAPVGSNSPLHF.

This clone was observed once. The rearrangement uses TRBV5-1 and TRBJ2-7, with D possibly matching TRBD1 (7 bases). Germline V lookup: CDR1 SGHRS, CDR2 YFSETQ. The CDR3 covers 14 residues. Trimming shortened V by 0 bases and J by 3 bases, and 10 bases separated the two germline ends. The CDR3 region has the DNA TGCGCCAGCAGCTTGGTTCAGGGGGGCTACGAGCAGTACTTC. Amino acid sequence: CASSLVQGGYEQYF.

The CDR3 DNA follows: TGTGCCAGCAGTTCATCCTGGGCGGGGGCCATTAGCACAGATACGCAGTATTTT. This sequence encodes CASSSSWAGAISTDTQYF. The rearrangement uses TRBV28 and TRBJ2-3; weak D call: TRBD2 (7 bases). Germline CDR1 MDHEN, CDR2 SYDVKM. The CDR3 is 18 residues long. Trimming stripped 4 bases from V and 0 bases from J, with 20 bases between. Using reference TRBV28 and TRBJ2-3 for the parts outside the CDR3, the full variable domain is DVKVTQSSRYLVKRTGEKVFLECVQDMDHENMFWYRQDPGLGLRLIYFSYDVKMKEKGDIPEGYSVSREKKERFSLILESASTNQTSMYLCASSSSWAGAISTDTQYFGPGTRLTVL.

The genes are TRBV7-6 and TRBJ1-5; possible D gene TRBD1, 6 bases. There are 12 residues in the CDR3. Trimming took 3 bases from V and 10 from J, leaving 10 bases between them. Germline CDR1 is SGHVS and CDR2 is FNYEAQ. CDR3 in DNA: TGTGCCAGCAGCTTCGGGGGCCATCCCCAGCATTTT. This gives the protein CASSFGGHPQHF. The full variable domain, completed using reference TRBV7-6 and TRBJ1-5, is GAGVSQSPRYKVTKRGQDVALRCDPISGHVSLYWYRQALGQGPEFLTYFNYEAQQDKSGLPNDRFSAERPEGSISTLTIQRTEQRDSAMYRCASSFGGHPQHFGDGTRLSIL.

The chain employs TRBV27 and TRBJ2-5; 10 bases are shared with TRBD1. This CDR3 has 14 amino acids. Germline loops: CDR1 MNHEY, CDR2 SMNVEV (reference sequence). Trimming removed 2 bases from V and 3 bases from J; junction bases left unmatched: 0. The CDR3 loop is CASSLGTGEETQYF. DNA for the CDR3: TGTGCCAGCAGTTTAGGGACAGGGGAAGAGACCCAGTACTTC.

The J gene is TRBJ1-1, the V gene TRBV9; D possibly corresponds to TRBD1 (5 bases). V was pared by 4 bases and J by 3 bases, with 16 bases between. CDR1 is SGDLS, CDR2 YYNGEE, per germline. The CDR3 runs 15 residues. This CDR3 reads CASSPSSGGDTEAFF. CDR3 in DNA: TGTGCCAGCAGCCCCTCAAGCGGGGGGGACACTGAAGCTTTCTTT.

This chain uses TRBV5-6 with TRBJ1-1; D gene ambiguous. V was trimmed by 2 bases and J by 0 bases, leaving 8 bases between them. CDR1 and CDR2 from the germline V gene are SGHDT and YYEEEE. The CDR3 consists of 14 residues. This chain's CDR3 is CASSLAEVNTEAFF. CDR3 nucleotides: TGTGCCAGCAGCTTAGCCGAGGTGAACACTGAAGCTTTCTTT.

The chain combines TRBV19 with TRBJ1-5, with D unclear. The V gene lost 7 bases and the J gene lost 0 bases, with 7 bases spanning the gap. The CDR3 loop spans 13 amino acids. Germline assignment: CDR1 LNHDA and CDR2 SQIVND (reference sequence). The CDR3 sequence: CASTIYSNQPQHF. CDR3 in DNA: TGTGCCAGTACCATCTATAGCAATCAGCCCCAGCATTTT. Full variable domain (remainder filled in from reference TRBV19 and TRBJ1-5): DGGITQSPKYLFRKEGQNVTLSCEQNLNHDAMYWYRQDPGQGLRLIYYSQIVNDFQKGDIAEGYSVSREKKESFPLTVTSAQKNPTAFYLCASTIYSNQPQHFGDGTRLSIL.

The rearrangement uses TRBV5-6 and TRBJ2-7, with D hard to call. The germline V and J ends were trimmed by 4 bases and 2 bases, with 7 bases remaining between them. This CDR3 comprises 12 residues. The germline CDR1 and CDR2 sequences are SGHDT and YYEEEE. The CDR3 region is CASSVGTYEQYF. The CDR3 bases are TGTGCCAGCAGCGTTGGGACCTACGAGCAGTACTTC.

V gene TRBV9 combines with J gene TRBJ2-5; 7 bases fit TRBD1. Germline V CDR1 and CDR2: SGDLS, YYNGEE. The CDR3 is made up of 14 amino acids. V gave up 3 bases and J gave up 3 bases; unmatched junction bases: 5. Here the CDR3 DNA reads TGTGCCAGCAGCGCGACAGGGATCGAAGAGACCCAGTACTTC. Translating it yields CASSATGIEETQYF. Full variable domain (rest looked up from reference TRBV9 and TRBJ2-5): DSGVTQTPKHLITATGQRVTLRCSPRSGDLSVYWYQQSLDQGLQFLIQYYNGEERAKGNILERFSAQQFPDLHSELNLSSLELGDSALYFCASSATGIEETQYFGPGTRLLVL.

As to this clone: The junction departs from germline at one end; a sequencing error may be responsible. CDR3 sequence reads: CSGGRSYGHTF. The CDR3, as DNA: TGCAGTGGCGGTAGATCCTATGGCCACACCTTC. J is TRBJ1-2 and V is TRBV20-1; D is undetermined. Germline values: CDR1 DFQATT, CDR2 SNEGSKA (reference sequence). This CDR3 is built from 11 residues.

This chain uses TRBV27 with TRBJ2-5; TRBD2 matches 8 bases. The germline V gene encodes CDR1 MNHEY and CDR2 SMNVEV (reference sequence). This CDR3 has 15 amino acids. Trimming at V came to 5 bases and at J to 4 bases, leaving 9 bases not matched to a gene. CDR3 in amino acids: CASSMLAGSLETQYF. The CDR3 DNA follows: TGTGCCAGCAGTATGTTAGCGGGGAGCTTAGAGACCCAGTACTTC.

With regard to this clone: An end of the junction does not agree with germline; a read error may underlie this. The gene calls are TRBV4-3 and TRBJ2-3; D is undetermined. CDR3 length: 14 residues. Looked up from germline, CDR1 is LGHNA and CDR2 is YSLEER. For the CDR3, the DNA is TGCGCCAGCGGCCAAGACCCTTTCGGGGATACGCAGTATTTT. It codes for CASGQDPFGDTQYF.

About this clone: Other DNA sequences in this specimen translate into the identical CDR3. The V gene is TRBV7-9, the J gene TRBJ1-5, with 7 nucleotides matching TRBD1. There are 14 residues in the CDR3. J was trimmed by 0 bases and V by 6 bases; bases with no gene match: 2. Germline loops: CDR1 SEHNR, CDR2 FQNEAQ (reference sequence). CDR3 DNA: TGTGCCAGCAGTACAGGGGATAGCAATCAGCCCCAGCATTTT. Its protein is CASSTGDSNQPQHF. The variable domain in full, completed from reference TRBV7-9 and TRBJ1-5, reads DTGVSQNPRHKITKRGQNVTFRCDPISEHNRLYWYRQTLGQGPEFLTYFQNEAQLEKSRLLSDRFSAERPKGSFSTLEIQRTEQGDSAMYLCASSTGDSNQPQHFGDGTRLSIL.

The J gene is TRBJ2-3, the V gene TRBV2; TRBD1 matches at 7 bases. Unmatched junction bases numbered 4, after V lost 4 bases and J lost 0 bases. Germline V CDR1 and CDR2: SNHLY, FYNNEI. The CDR3 runs 15 residues. The CDR3 spells CASSAGTVSTDTQYF. The CDR3 DNA sequence: TGTGCCAGCAGTGCCGGGACAGTTAGCACAGATACGCAGTATTTT.

The chain couples TRBV7-2 to TRBJ1-1; 12 nucleotides align to TRBD1. The CDR3 is made up of 15 amino acids. Trimming cost V 5 bases and J 5 bases; bases outside gene matches: 6. CDR1 is SGHTA and CDR2 is FQGNSA in the germline V gene. The CDR3 reads CASSQGQGARTEAFF. CDR3 coding DNA: TGTGCCAGCAGCCAGGGACAGGGGGCTCGGACTGAAGCTTTCTTT. The entire variable domain, with the rest obtained from reference TRBV7-2 and TRBJ1-1, is as follows: GAGVSQSPSNKVTEKGKDVELRCDPISGHTALYWYRQSLGQGLEFLIYFQGNSAPDKSGLPSDRFSAERTGGSVSTLTIQRTQQEDSAVYLCASSQGQGARTEAFFGQGTRLTVV.

The chain joins TRBV15 to TRBJ2-1; tentatively, D is TRBD2 (6 bases). Germline CDR1 is LNHNV and CDR2 is YYDKDF (reference sequence). The CDR3 is 14 amino acids. V was clipped by 0 bases and J by 8 bases, with 11 bases between them. CDR3 sequence: CATSRDVRDDEQFF. CDR3 DNA: TGTGCCACCAGCAGAGATGTGCGGGACGATGAGCAGTTCTTC.

The rearrangement links TRBV30 to TRBJ1-1; 7 positions agree with TRBD1. J was trimmed by 4 bases and V by 3 bases; bases with no gene match: 5. Germline CDR1 is GTSNPN and CDR2 is SVGIG (reference sequence). This CDR3 has 13 amino acids. The CDR3: CAWSDRAGTEAFF. In DNA form, the CDR3 reads TGTGCCTGGAGCGACAGGGCTGGCACTGAAGCTTTCTTT.